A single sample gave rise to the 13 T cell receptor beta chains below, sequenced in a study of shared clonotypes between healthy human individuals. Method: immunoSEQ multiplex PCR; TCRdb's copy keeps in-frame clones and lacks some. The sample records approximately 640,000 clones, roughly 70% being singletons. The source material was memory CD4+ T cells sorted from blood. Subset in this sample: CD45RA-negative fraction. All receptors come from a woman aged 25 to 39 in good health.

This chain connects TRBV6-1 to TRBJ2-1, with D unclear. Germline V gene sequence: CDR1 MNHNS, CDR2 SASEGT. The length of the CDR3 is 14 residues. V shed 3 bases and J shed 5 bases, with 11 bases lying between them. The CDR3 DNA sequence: TGTGCCAGCAGTGAGGCGCGCAGGAACAATGAGCAGTTCTTC. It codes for CASSEARRNNEQFF.

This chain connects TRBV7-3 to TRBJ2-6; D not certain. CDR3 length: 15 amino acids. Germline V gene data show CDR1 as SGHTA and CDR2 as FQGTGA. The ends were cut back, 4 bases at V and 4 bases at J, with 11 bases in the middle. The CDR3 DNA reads TGTGCCAGCAGCTCCCAAGGGAACGGGGCCAACGTCCTGACTTTC. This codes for CASSSQGNGANVLTF.

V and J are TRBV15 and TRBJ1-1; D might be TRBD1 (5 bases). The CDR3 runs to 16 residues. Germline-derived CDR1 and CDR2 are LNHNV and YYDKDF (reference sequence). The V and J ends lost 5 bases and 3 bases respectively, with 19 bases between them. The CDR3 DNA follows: TGTGCCACCAGCGGGGGTGGGGAAGGTGAGGACACTGAAGCTTTCTTT. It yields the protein CATSGGGEGEDTEAFF.

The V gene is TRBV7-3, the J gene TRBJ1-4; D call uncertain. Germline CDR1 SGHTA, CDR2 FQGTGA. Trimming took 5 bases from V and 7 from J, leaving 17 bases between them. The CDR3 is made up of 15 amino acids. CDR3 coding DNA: TGTGCCAGCAGCCTAAGACCCGCAGGCGGTGAAAAACTGTTTTTT. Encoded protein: CASSLRPAGGEKLFF.

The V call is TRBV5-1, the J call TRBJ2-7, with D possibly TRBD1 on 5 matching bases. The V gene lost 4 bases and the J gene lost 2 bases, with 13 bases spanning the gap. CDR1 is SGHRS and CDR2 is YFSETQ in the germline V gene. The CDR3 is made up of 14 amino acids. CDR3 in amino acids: CASSRTPGTYEQYF. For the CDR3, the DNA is TGCGCCAGCAGCCGAACTCCAGGGACCTACGAGCAGTACTTC.

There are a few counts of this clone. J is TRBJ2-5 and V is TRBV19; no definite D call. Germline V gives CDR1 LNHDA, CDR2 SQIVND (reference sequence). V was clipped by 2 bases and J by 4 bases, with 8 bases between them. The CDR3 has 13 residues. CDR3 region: CASSIRDGETQYF. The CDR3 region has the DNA TGTGCCAGTAGTATAAGGGATGGAGAGACCCAGTACTTC.

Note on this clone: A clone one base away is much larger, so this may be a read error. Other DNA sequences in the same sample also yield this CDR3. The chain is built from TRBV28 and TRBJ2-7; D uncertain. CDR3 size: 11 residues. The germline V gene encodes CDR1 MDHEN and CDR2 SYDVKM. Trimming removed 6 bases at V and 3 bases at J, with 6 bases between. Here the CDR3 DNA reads TGTGCCAGCAGCCGTTACTACGAGCAGTACTTC. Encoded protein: CASSRYYEQYF.

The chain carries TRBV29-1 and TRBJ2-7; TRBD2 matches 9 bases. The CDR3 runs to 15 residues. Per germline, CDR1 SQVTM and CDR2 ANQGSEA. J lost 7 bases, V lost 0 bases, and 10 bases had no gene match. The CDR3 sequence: CSVEDGAGGPREQYF. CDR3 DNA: TGCAGCGTTGAAGATGGGGCGGGAGGGCCCCGTGAGCAGTACTTC.

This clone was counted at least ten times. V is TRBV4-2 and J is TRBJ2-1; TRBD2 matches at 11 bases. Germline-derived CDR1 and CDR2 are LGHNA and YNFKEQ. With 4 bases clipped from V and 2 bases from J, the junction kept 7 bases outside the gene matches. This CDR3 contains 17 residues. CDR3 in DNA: TGTGCCAGCAGCCCCGCCGGGACTAGCGGTACCTACAATGAGCAGTTCTTC. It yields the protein CASSPAGTSGTYNEQFF.

CDR3 loop: CASSGGAKNIQYF. Here the CDR3 DNA reads TGTGCCAGCAGTGGGGGAGCCAAAAACATTCAGTACTTC. The V call is TRBV25-1, the J call TRBJ2-4; D is unresolved. In germline, CDR1 is MGHDK, CDR2 SYGVNS. This CDR3 has 13 residues. Trimming removed 4 bases at V and 0 bases at J, with 4 bases between.

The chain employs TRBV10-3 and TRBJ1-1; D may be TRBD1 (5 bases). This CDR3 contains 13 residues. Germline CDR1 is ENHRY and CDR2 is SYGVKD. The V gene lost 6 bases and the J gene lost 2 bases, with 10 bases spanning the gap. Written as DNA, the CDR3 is TGTGCCATCAGACACACAGGTAACACTGAAGCTTTCTTT. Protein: CAIRHTGNTEAFF.

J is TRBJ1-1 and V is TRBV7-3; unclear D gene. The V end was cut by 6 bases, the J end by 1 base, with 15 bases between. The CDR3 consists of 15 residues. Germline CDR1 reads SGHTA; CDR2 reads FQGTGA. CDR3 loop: CASSLDFGRNTEAFF. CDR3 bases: TGTGCCAGCAGTCTAGACTTTGGGAGGAACACTGAAGCTTTCTTT.

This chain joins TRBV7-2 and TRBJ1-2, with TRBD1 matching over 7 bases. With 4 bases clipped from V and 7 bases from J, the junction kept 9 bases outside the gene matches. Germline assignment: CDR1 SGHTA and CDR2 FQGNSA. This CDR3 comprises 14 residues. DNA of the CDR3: TGTGCCAGCAGCTACACCACAGGGGAGGGTGGCTACACCTTC. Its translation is CASSYTTGEGGYTF. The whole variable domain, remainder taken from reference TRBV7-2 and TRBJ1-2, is GAGVSQSPSNKVTEKGKDVELRCDPISGHTALYWYRQSLGQGLEFLIYFQGNSAPDKSGLPSDRFSAERTGGSVSTLTIQRTQQEDSAVYLCASSYTTGEGGYTFGSGTRLTVV.